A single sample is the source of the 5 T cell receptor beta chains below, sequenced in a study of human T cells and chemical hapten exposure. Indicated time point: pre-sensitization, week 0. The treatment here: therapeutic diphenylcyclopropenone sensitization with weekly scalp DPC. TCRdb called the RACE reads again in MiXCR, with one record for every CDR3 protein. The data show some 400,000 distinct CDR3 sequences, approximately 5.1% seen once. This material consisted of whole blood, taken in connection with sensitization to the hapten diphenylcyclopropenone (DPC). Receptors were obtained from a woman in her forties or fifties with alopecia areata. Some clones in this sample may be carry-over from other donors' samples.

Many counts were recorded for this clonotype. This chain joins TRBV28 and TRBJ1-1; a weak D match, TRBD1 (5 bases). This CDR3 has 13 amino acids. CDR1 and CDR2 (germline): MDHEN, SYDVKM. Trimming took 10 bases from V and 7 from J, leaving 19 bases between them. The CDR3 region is CATLRDYLVEAFF. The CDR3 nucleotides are TGTGCCACCCTCCGGGACTATCTCGTTGAAGCTTTCTTT.

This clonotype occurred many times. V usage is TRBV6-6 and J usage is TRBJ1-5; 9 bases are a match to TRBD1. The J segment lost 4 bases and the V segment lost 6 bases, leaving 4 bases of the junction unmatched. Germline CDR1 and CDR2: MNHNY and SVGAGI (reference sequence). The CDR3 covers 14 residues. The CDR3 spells CASRSQGANQPQHF. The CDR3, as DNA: TGTGCCAGCAGATCACAGGGGGCGAATCAGCCCCAGCATTTT.

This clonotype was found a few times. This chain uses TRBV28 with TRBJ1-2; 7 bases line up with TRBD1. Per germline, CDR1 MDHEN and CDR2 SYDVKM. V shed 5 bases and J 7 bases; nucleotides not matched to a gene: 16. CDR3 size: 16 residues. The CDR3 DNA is TGTGCCAGCAGTCCCTCCCCGGGACAGAGTATAGGTGGCTACACCTTC. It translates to CASSPSPGQSIGGYTF.

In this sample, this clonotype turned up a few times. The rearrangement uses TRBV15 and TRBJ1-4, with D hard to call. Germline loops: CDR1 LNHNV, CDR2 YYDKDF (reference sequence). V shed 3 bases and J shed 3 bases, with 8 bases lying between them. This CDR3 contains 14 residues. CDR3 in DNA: TGTGCCACCAGCAGGGACCGGTCTAATGAAAAACTGTTTTTT. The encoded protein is CATSRDRSNEKLFF.

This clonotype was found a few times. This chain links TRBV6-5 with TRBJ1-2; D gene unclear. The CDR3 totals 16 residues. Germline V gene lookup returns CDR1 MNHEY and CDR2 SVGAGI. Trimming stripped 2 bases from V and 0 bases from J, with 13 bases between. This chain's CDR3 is CASSYSSLLANYGYTF. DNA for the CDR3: TGTGCCAGCAGTTACAGCAGTTTACTAGCTAACTATGGCTACACCTTC.